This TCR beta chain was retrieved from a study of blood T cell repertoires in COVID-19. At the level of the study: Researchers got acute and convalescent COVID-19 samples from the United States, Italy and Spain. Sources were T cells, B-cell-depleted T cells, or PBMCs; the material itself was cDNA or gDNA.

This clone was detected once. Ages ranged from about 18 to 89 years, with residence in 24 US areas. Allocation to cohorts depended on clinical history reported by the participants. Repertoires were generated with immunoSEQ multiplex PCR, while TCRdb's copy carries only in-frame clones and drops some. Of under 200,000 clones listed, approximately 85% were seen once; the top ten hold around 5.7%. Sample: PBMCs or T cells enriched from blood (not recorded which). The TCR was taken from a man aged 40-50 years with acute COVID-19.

CDR3 sequence: CASSPGQDLYEQYF. Written as DNA, the CDR3 is TGTGCCAGCTCACCAGGACAGGACCTCTACGAGCAGTACTTC. The chain couples TRBV18 to TRBJ2-7; 7 positions agree with TRBD1. The germline V gene encodes CDR1 KGHSH and CDR2 LQKENI. V lost 2 bases and J lost 3; bases outside the gene matches: 4. The CDR3 covers 14 residues.